The clone carrying this T cell receptor beta chain was picked up a small number of times. Its antigen is not identified. This entry is derived from a study of identical twins. Trimming left V 1 base short and J 9 bases short, with 16 bases between. The germline V gene has CDR1 ENHRY and CDR2 SYGVKD. This CDR3 is 15 amino acids long. TCRdb reprocessed the 5' RACE reads with MiXCR, giving one entry per CDR3 protein. The table shows hundreds of thousands of distinct CDR3 sequences, with around 20% occurring only once. Overall study findings and caveats: Cord blood beta clonotypes present at high abundance carried fewer insertions; no such pattern appeared in memory repertoires.

In addition, the sample was reused for a study of yellow fever vaccine responses in identical twins.

Sequencing input: CD4+ T cells sorted from blood. The rearrangement uses TRBV10-3 and TRBJ1-5; D is uncertain. The receptor was isolated from a woman younger than 30 in good health. The chain's CDR3 is CAISEYDVPNGPQHF. CDR3 DNA sequence: TGTGCCATCAGTGAGTACGACGTACCGAATGGGCCCCAGCATTTT.